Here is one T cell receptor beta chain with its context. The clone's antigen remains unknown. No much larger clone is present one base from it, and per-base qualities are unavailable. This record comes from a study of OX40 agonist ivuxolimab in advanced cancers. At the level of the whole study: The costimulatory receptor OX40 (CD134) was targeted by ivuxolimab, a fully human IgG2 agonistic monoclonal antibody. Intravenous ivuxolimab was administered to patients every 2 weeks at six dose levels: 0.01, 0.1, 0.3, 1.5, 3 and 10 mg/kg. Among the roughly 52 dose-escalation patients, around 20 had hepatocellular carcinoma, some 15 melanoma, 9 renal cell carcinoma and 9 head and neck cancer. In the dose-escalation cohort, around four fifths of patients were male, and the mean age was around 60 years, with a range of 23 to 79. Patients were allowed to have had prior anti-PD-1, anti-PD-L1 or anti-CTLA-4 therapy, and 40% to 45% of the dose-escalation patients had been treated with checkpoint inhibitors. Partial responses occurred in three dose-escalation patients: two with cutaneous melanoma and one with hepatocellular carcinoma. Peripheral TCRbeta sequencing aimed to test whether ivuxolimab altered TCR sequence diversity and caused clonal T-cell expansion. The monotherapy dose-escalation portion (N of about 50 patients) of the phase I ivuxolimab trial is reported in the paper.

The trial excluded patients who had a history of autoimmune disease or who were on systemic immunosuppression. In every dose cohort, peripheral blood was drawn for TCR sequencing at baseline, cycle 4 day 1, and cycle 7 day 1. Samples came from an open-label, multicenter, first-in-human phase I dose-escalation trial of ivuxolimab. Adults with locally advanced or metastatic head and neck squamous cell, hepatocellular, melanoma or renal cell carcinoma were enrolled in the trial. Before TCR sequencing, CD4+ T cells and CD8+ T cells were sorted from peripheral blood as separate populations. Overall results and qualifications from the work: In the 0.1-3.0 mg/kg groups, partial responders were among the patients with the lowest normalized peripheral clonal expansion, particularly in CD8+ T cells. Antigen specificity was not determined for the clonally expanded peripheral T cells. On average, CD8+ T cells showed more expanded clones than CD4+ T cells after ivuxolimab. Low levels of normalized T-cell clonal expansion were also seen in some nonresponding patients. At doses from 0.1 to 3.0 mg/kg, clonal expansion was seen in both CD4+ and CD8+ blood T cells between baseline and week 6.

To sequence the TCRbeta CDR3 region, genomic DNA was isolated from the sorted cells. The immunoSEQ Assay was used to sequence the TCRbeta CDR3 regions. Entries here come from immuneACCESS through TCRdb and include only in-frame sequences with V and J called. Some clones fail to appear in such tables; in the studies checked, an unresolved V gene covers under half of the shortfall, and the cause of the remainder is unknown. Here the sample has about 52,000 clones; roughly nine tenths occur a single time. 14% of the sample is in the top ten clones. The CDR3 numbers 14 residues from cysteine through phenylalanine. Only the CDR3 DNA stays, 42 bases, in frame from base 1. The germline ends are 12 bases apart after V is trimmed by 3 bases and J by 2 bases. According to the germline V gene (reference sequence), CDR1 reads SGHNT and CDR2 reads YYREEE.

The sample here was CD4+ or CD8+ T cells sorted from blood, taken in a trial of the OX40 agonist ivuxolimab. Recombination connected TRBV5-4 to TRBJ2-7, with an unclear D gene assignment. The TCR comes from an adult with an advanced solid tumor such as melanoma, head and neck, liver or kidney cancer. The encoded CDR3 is CASSYSGRPYEQYF. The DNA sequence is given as TGTGCCAGCAGCTACAGTGGCCGACCCTACGAGCAGTACTTC.